This T cell receptor beta chain was identified in a study of blood T cell repertoires in COVID-19. Study overall: Acute-phase and convalescent COVID-19 samples originated in the United States, Italy and Spain. The analysed material was cDNA or gDNA that came from T cells, B-cell-depleted T cells, or PBMCs.

Authors' processing steps: How many nucleated cells were present was estimated from reference gene primer amplification. Sequencing used immunoSEQ multiplex PCR; TCRdb keeps in-frame clones, though not all of them. V, J and clone size are taken as reported in that table, and D and trimming were inferred from the DNA itself. The sample has fewer than 300,000 clones; under 90% are singletons. Germline V gene data show CDR1 as SGHTA and CDR2 as FQGNSA. The V segment lost 5 bases and the J segment 1 base; nucleotides outside the gene matches: 11. The CDR3 consists of 17 residues. This sequence was found in a human donor in a cohort sampled during active COVID-19. The chain joins TRBV7-2 to TRBJ2-5; 9 bases map to TRBD2. The sequenced sample consisted of peripheral blood. The DNA of the CDR3 is TGTGCCAGCAGCCAAGGACGGGGTAGCGGGGGCCAAGAGACCCAGTACTTC. Translated, it gives CASSQGRGSGGQETQYF.